Listed below are T cell receptor beta chains from one sample, sequenced in a study of CD8 T cells in Susac syndrome. TCRdb passed the immunoSEQ multiplex PCR reads through MiXCR, listing each CDR3 protein once. The table has about 130,000 distinct CDR3 sequences, about 93% seen once; the top ten hold around 0.2%. Sequencing was done on a sample of CD8+ T cells from PBMCs. The receptors come from a human donor with Susac syndrome. Each CDR3 is given with its conserved first and last residue. Fields, in order: J gene, V gene, D gene, clone size, CDR3 protein, CDR3 DNA. A D gene is named only where the DNA matches it firmly. Rows may omit the clone size; those that give it use once, few, many or a size class.

TRBJ2-1,TRBV9,.,.,CASSEFERPSYNEQFF,TGTGCCAGCAGCGAATTTGAGAGACCCTCCTACAATGAGCAGTTCTTC
TRBJ2-7,TRBV5-1,.,.,CASKTKGGVSYEQYF,TGCGCCAGCAAAACAAAAGGGGGGGTGTCCTACGAGCAGTACTTC
TRBJ1-1,TRBV9,.,few,CASSVSGNTEAFF,TGTGCCAGCAGCGTTAGTGGGAACACTGAAGCTTTCTTT
TRBJ2-7,TRBV28,.,.,CASSFGRTASYEQYF,TGTGCCAGCAGTTTTGGCCGGACTGCCTCCTACGAGCAGTACTTC
TRBJ1-5,TRBV19,.,.,CASSIDLSRVQPQHF,TGTGCCAGTAGTATAGATCTCTCCAGGGTTCAGCCCCAGCATTTT
TRBJ2-1,TRBV7-9,.,once,CASSFQGEQFF,TGTGCCAGCAGCTTCCAGGGGGAGCAGTTCTTC
TRBJ2-2,TRBV3-1,TRBD2,.,CASSHAALAVGELFF,TGTGCCAGCAGCCATGCGGCTCTAGCGGTCGGGGAGCTGTTTTTT
TRBJ1-2,TRBV12-5,TRBD1,.,CASGPKQGIMNYGYTF,TGTGCTAGTGGCCCCAAACAGGGGATAATGAACTATGGCTACACCTTC
TRBJ2-7,TRBV15,.,.,CATSRDSEGLYEQYF,TGTGCCACCAGCAGAGATTCGGAGGGCCTATACGAGCAGTACTTC
TRBJ1-1,TRBV9,.,.,CASSAGTTEAFF,TGTGCCAGCAGCGCCGGTACTACTGAAGCTTTCTTT
TRBJ2-5,TRBV7-8,TRBD1,.,CASSLGPGTGRAETQYF,TGTGCCAGCAGCTTAGGTCCCGGGACAGGTAGAGCAGAGACCCAGTACTTC
TRBJ1-2,TRBV4-1,TRBD1,.,CASSQDTGTGAPGYTF,TGCGCCAGCAGCCAAGACACCGGGACAGGGGCCCCTGGCTACACCTTC
TRBJ2-7,TRBV25-1,TRBD1,.,CASSESIGGDRPYEQYF,TGTGCCAGCAGTGAATCAATTGGTGGGGACAGGCCCTACGAGCAGTACTTC
TRBJ2-7,TRBV20-1,TRBD2,.,CSASPGTSGSHEQYF,TGCAGTGCTAGTCCCGGGACTAGCGGGAGCCACGAGCAGTACTTC
TRBJ1-1,TRBV20-1,TRBD1,.,CSALGDRETGNTEAFF,TGCAGTGCTCTAGGGGACAGAGAGACGGGGAACACTGAAGCTTTCTTT
TRBJ2-5,TRBV6-5,.,.,CASSFRNQETQYF,TGTGCCAGCAGCTTTAGGAATCAAGAGACCCAGTACTTC
TRBJ2-7,TRBV5-6,.,once,CASSLVLDPTSEQYF,TGTGCCAGCAGCTTGGTTCTGGATCCCACTTCCGAGCAGTACTTC
TRBJ1-2,TRBV7-9,.,.,CASTPTAVSYGYTF,TGTGCCAGCACCCCGACAGCCGTTTCCTATGGCTACACCTTC
TRBJ1-2,TRBV6-5,TRBD1,.,CASRLTGGSRYGYTF,TGTGCCAGCAGACTCACAGGGGGCAGCCGCTATGGCTACACCTTC
TRBJ1-6,TRBV3-1,.,.,CASSPRDVGSYNSPLHF,TGTGCCAGCAGCCCTCGGGACGTAGGCTCCTATAATTCACCCCTCCACTTT
TRBJ2-5,TRBV4-1,TRBD1,.,CASSQDPGQKETQYF,TGCGCCAGCAGCCAAGACCCGGGACAGAAAGAGACCCAGTACTTC
TRBJ2-7,TRBV7-6,TRBD1,.,CASSRDPDRANEQYF,TGTGCCAGCAGCAGAGATCCGGACAGGGCCAACGAGCAGTACTTC
TRBJ2-5,TRBV7-9,.,.,CASTTTRRGFQETQYF,TGTGCCAGCACCACCACCCGACGGGGCTTCCAAGAGACCCAGTACTTC
TRBJ2-3,TRBV7-3,.,.,CASSIDLTDTQYF,TGTGCCAGCAGCATTGACCTGACAGATACGCAGTATTTT
TRBJ1-4,TRBV7-9,.,.,CASSSRQGSNEKLFF,TGTGCCAGCAGCTCCCGCCAGGGGTCTAATGAAAAACTGTTTTTT
TRBJ1-2,TRBV28,.,.,CASSPRLFPYGYTF,TGTGCCAGCAGTCCCCGCCTCTTCCCCTATGGCTACACCTTC
TRBJ1-2,TRBV4-2,TRBD1,.,CASSQEDVTGDPGYGYTF,TGTGCCAGCAGCCAAGAAGATGTCACAGGGGACCCCGGCTATGGCTACACCTTC
TRBJ2-1,TRBV30,TRBD2,few,CAWSVGGDEQFF,TGTGCCTGGAGTGTTGGGGGGGACGAGCAGTTCTTC
TRBJ1-1,TRBV27,.,.,CAAQGRTEAFF,TGTGCCGCACAGGGAAGAACTGAAGCTTTCTTT
TRBJ1-2,TRBV10-3,TRBD1,.,CAISEPSQGAGYGYTF,TGTGCCATCAGTGAACCCTCGCAGGGGGCCGGCTATGGCTACACCTTC
TRBJ1-1,TRBV19,.,.,CASSIVAGGNTEAFF,TGTGCCAGTAGTATAGTCGCCGGGGGGAACACTGAAGCTTTCTTT
TRBJ2-6,TRBV7-6,TRBD1,once,CASSSDRGAGANVLTF,TGTGCCAGCAGCTCCGACAGGGGCGCTGGGGCCAACGTCCTGACTTTC
TRBJ2-1,TRBV6-2/TRBV6-3,.,.,CASSTGFGGEFF,TGTGCCAGCAGCACCGGTTTTGGCGGGGAGTTCTTC
TRBJ1-1,TRBV7-8,TRBD1,.,CASSSRQGSYSEAFF,TGTGCCAGCAGCTCTCGACAGGGGTCGTACTCTGAAGCTTTCTTT
TRBJ2-7,TRBV7-8,.,.,CASSLAVSSAYEQYF,TGTGCCAGCAGCTTAGCGGTATCGAGCGCGTACGAGCAGTACTTC
TRBJ1-2,TRBV30,.,.,CAWSTQAYGYTF,TGTGCCTGGAGTACCCAGGCCTATGGCTACACCTTC
TRBJ2-7,TRBV12-3/TRBV12-4,TRBD1,.,CASSPEGQLPYEQYF,TGTGCCAGCAGTCCCGAGGGACAGTTACCCTACGAGCAGTACTTC
TRBJ2-3,TRBV4-2,TRBD2,.,CASSQDPLAGGSDTQYF,TGTGCCAGCAGCCAAGACCCCCTAGCGGGAGGGTCGGATACGCAGTATTTT
TRBJ2-7,TRBV2,.,.,CATGQWTYEQYF,TGTGCCACGGGGCAGTGGACCTACGAGCAGTACTTC
TRBJ2-2,TRBV18,.,.,CASSPPGQKNTGELFF,TGTGCCAGCTCACCTCCGGGACAAAAGAACACCGGGGAGCTGTTTTTT
TRBJ2-4,TRBV11-2,.,.,CASSLTRIFGGKNIQYF,TGTGCCAGCAGCTTAACCCGAATATTCGGAGGCAAAAACATTCAGTACTTC
TRBJ1-2,TRBV6-5,.,.,CASSYSIQSVNGYTF,TGTGCCAGCAGTTACTCGATACAGAGCGTAAATGGCTACACCTTC
TRBJ2-5,TRBV5-4,TRBD1,.,CASSSNQGAQPETQYF,TGTGCCAGCAGCTCAAACCAGGGGGCCCAGCCAGAGACCCAGTACTTC
TRBJ2-1,TRBV15,TRBD1,.,CATSSYGQGYNEQFF,TGTGCCACCAGCAGTTACGGACAGGGCTACAATGAGCAGTTCTTC
TRBJ2-2,TRBV6-2/TRBV6-3,.,.,CASISTEKENTGELFF,TGTGCCAGCATCTCCACGGAAAAGGAAAACACCGGGGAGCTGTTTTTT
TRBJ1-2,TRBV25-1,.,.,CASSDWVSGYGYTF,TGTGCCAGCAGTGATTGGGTTTCCGGCTATGGCTACACCTTC
TRBJ2-5,TRBV7-3,.,.,CASSLMPGGETQYF,TGTGCCAGCAGCTTAATGCCAGGGGGGGAGACCCAGTACTTC
TRBJ2-7,TRBV15,TRBD2,.,CATSRDRTSSYEQYF,TGTGCCACCAGCAGAGATAGGACTAGTTCCTACGAGCAGTACTTC
TRBJ1-6,TRBV13,.,once,CASSPNEGGVNSPLHF,TGTGCCAGCAGCCCGAACGAGGGGGGAGTTAATTCACCCCTCCACTTT
TRBJ2-1,TRBV27,.,.,CASSSTQGSYNEQFF,TGTGCCAGCAGTTCTACACAGGGCTCCTACAATGAGCAGTTCTTC
TRBJ1-4,TRBV18,.,.,CASSPNFFQGGEKLFF,TGTGCCAGCTCCCCCAATTTCTTCCAGGGTGGTGAAAAACTGTTTTTT
TRBJ2-7,TRBV6-5,.,.,CASSYSRGALSYEQYF,TGTGCCAGCAGTTACTCGAGGGGGGCCCTCTCCTACGAGCAGTACTTC